Described below is a single T cell receptor beta chain sequence and its context. This CDR3 spans 15 amino acids. After removal of 6 bases from V and 3 bases from J, the junction contained 9 bases not matched to a gene. Germline values: CDR1 SGHRS, CDR2 YFSETQ. This sample is drawn from a study of identical twins. TCRdb used MiXCR to reprocess the 5' RACE reads, holding one entry per CDR3 protein. The data hold 500,000 to 650,000 distinct CDR3 sequences, with 20% to 25% observed a single time. The same specimen was also included in a second study, on yellow fever vaccine responses in identical twins.

This receptor was obtained from a woman aged 18 to 35 in good health. The V call is TRBV5-1, the J call TRBJ2-1, with 7 bases aligning to TRBD1. The sequenced sample was CD4+ T cells sorted from blood. The CDR3 region is CASTRAGTDYNEQFF. The CDR3 DNA reads TGCGCCAGCACCCGTGCCGGGACAGACTACAATGAGCAGTTCTTC.